These T cell receptor beta chains were read from a single sample in a study of identical twins. A single record per CDR3 protein comes from TCRdb applying MiXCR to the 5' RACE reads. Here the sample spans around 670,000 distinct CDR3 sequences, 6.1% being singletons. The sample was naive T cells sorted from blood. The receptors stem from a man aged 18 to 30 in good health. Both conserved end residues are part of each CDR3. Fields, in order: D gene, J gene, V gene, clone size, CDR3 DNA, CDR3 protein. A D gene is named only where the DNA matches it firmly. Rows give clone size only sometimes, using once, few, many, or a class for an expanded clone.

NA	TRBJ2-4	TRBV15	many	TGTGCCACCAGCAGAGAGAGGGCCCAAGTTGGCGGGGTAGCCAAAAACATTCAGTACTTC	CATSRERAQVGGVAKNIQYF
NA	TRBJ1-6	TRBV27	many	TGTGCCAGCGGGGACATTTCGGGATCACCCCTCCACTTT	CASGDISGSPLHF
TRBD2	TRBJ2-1	TRBV6-5	many	TGTGCCAGCAGTTACTCCATTAGCGGGAGGAACAATGAGCAGTTCTTC	CASSYSISGRNNEQFF
NA	TRBJ2-3	TRBV14	NA	TGTGCCAGCAGCCGGACGGGCTATAGCACAGATACGCAGTATTTT	CASSRTGYSTDTQYF
TRBD2	TRBJ2-7	TRBV5-1	many	TGCGCCAGCAGCCCCGGGGGGGGCGAATACGAGCAGTACTTC	CASSPGGGEYEQYF
TRBD1	TRBJ2-5	TRBV5-1	few	TGCGCCAGCAGCCCTTCGGACAGGGGACAAGAGACCCAGTACTTC	CASSPSDRGQETQYF
TRBD2	TRBJ2-3	TRBV12-3/TRBV12-4	NA	TGTGCCGCCTCTAGCGGGACTGCAGATACGCAGTATTTT	CAASSGTADTQYF
TRBD1	TRBJ2-3	TRBV5-1	many	TGCGCCAGCAGCTTGAGTACAGGGGGATCTGATACGCAGTATTTT	CASSLSTGGSDTQYF
NA	TRBJ1-1	TRBV11-3	many	TGTGCCAGCAGACCCGACAGATCGAACACTGAAGCTTTCTTT	CASRPDRSNTEAFF
TRBD2	TRBJ2-1	TRBV6-2/TRBV6-3	many	TGTGCCAGCAGTTATGGGACTAGCGGAGTCGGGGTTAATGAGCAGTTCTTC	CASSYGTSGVGVNEQFF
NA	TRBJ1-2	TRBV6-5	few	TGTGCCAGCAGTTACTCGAGAGGGAGAGGCTACACCTTC	CASSYSRGRGYTF
TRBD1	TRBJ1-5	TRBV5-1	many	TGCGCCAGCAGCCAGGGACAGGGTATCCAGCCCCAGCATTTT	CASSQGQGIQPQHF
NA	TRBJ2-3	TRBV7-6	NA	TGTGCCAGCAGCTTAGTGGTGGGGGTGAGCACAGATACGCAGTATTTT	CASSLVVGVSTDTQYF
TRBD1	TRBJ2-7	TRBV29-1	NA	TGCAGCGTCCTACAGGGGTACTACGAGCAGTACTTC	CSVLQGYYEQYF
NA	TRBJ2-5	TRBV12-3/TRBV12-4	many	TGTGCCAGCAGTCAACGACAACCTCAGGAGACCCAGTACTTC	CASSQRQPQETQYF
TRBD1	TRBJ2-5	TRBV12-3/TRBV12-4	many	TGTGCCAGCAGCCCCAAGACAGGGGGCGCGGAGACCCAGTACTTC	CASSPKTGGAETQYF
NA	TRBJ2-7	TRBV6-5	few	TGTGCCAGCAGTTACTCGACAGTCAAGTACGAGCAGTACTTC	CASSYSTVKYEQYF
NA	TRBJ2-5	TRBV2	many	TGTGCCAGCATCCTGGGCGGGGACCTGGAGACCCAGTACTTC	CASILGGDLETQYF
NA	TRBJ2-4	TRBV20-1	many	TGCAGTGCTAGAGATATACAGAACAACATTCAGTACTTC	CSARDIQNNIQYF
NA	TRBJ2-1	TRBV25-1	NA	TGTGCCAGCAGTCCCATGGACTTCTCCTACAATGAGCAGTTCTTC	CASSPMDFSYNEQFF
NA	TRBJ2-5	TRBV5-1	few	TGCGCCAGCAGCTTGAACATCGCGGCTGAGACCCAGTACTTC	CASSLNIAAETQYF
NA	TRBJ2-7	TRBV4-2	few	TGTGCCAGCAGCCAAGGTGGAGAGTACGAGCAGTACTTC	CASSQGGEYEQYF
NA	TRBJ2-4	TRBV5-1	many	TGCGCCAGCAGCCTGGGACTGCCAGCCAAAAACATTCAGTACTTC	CASSLGLPAKNIQYF
TRBD1	TRBJ2-5	TRBV7-8	many	TGTGCCAGCAGGAACAGGGGGCGGGAGACCCAGTACTTC	CASRNRGRETQYF